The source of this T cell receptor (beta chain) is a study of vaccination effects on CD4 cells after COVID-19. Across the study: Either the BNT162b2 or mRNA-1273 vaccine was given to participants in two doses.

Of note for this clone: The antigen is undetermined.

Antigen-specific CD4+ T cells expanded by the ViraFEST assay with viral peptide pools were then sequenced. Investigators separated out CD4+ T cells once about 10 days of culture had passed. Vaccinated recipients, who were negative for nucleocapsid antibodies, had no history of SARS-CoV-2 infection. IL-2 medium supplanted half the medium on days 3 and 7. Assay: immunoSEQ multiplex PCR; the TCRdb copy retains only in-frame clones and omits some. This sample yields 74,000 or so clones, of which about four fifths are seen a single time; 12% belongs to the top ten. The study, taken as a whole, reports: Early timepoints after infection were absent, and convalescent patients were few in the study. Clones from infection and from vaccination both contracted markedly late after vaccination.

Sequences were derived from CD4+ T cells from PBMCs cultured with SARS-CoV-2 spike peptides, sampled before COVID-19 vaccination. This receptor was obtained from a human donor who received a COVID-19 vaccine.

CDR3 protein: CASSAPSGVPFF. CDR3 DNA sequence: TGTGCCAGCAGTGCACCTAGCGGGGTGCCGTTCTTC. The chain joins TRBV6-4 to TRBJ2-1, with 9 bases that match TRBD2. The CDR3 has 12 amino acids. The V gene's germline CDR1 is MRHNA and CDR2 SNTAGT. The V segment lost 4 bases and the J segment 15 bases; nucleotides outside the gene matches: 7.